This T cell receptor (beta chain) was captured in a study of cytomegalovirus exposure and HLA in healthy donors. Study-level findings and limits: A later look showed TCR association rates differing by HLA locus, highest for DRB1 and lowest for HLA-C. Published work reported that the classifier diagnosed cytomegalovirus status with high specificity and sensitivity.

The CDR3 is 14 residues long. The germline V and J ends were trimmed by 4 bases and 1 base, with 10 bases remaining between them. Germline assignment: CDR1 MGHDK and CDR2 SYGVNS. PCR primers comprised 60 Vbeta and 13 Jbeta primers. Produced via immunoSEQ multiplex PCR; TCRdb's table is partial and in-frame only. The sample has about 150,000 clones; 75% to 85% are singletons. This clone was seen ten or more times. Its antigen is unknown. This sequence was found in a man between 25 and 39 years old in good health and CMV-seropositive. The sample taken for sequencing was PBMCs. The chain employs TRBV25-1 and TRBJ1-1, with D perhaps matching TRBD1 (6 bases). The CDR3 sequence is CASSGDRKNTEAFF. The CDR3 DNA is TGTGCCAGCAGTGGTGACAGGAAGAACACTGAAGCTTTCTTT.